These 17 T cell receptor beta chains were all obtained from the same sample, sequenced in a study of blood T cell repertoires in COVID-19. Sequencing used immunoSEQ multiplex PCR; TCRdb keeps in-frame clones, though not all of them. Of about 270,000 clones listed, around 81% are singletons. The sample consisted of peripheral blood. The source of these receptors is a woman aged 55-70 years with active or convalescent COVID-19.

In nucleotides, the CDR3 is TGTGCCAGCAGCCCTACGGGGGCGGGGGGGCCGGGTAATGAGCAGTTCTTC. This encodes CASSPTGAGGPGNEQFF. The chain is built from TRBV5-4 and TRBJ2-1, with 9 bases matching TRBD2. CDR1 is SGHNT, CDR2 YYREEE, per germline (reference sequence). The trim removed 4 bases at V and 7 bases at J, leaving 15 bases unmatched. The CDR3 is 17 amino acids.

This sequence joins TRBV5-1 and TRBJ2-3; 11 bases align to TRBD1. V shed 4 bases, J shed 2 bases, and the junction held 6 bases outside the gene matches. The germline CDR1 and CDR2 sequences are SGHRS and YFSETQ. The CDR3 runs 16 residues. The CDR3 DNA is TGCGCCAGCAGCCAGGGACAGGGGGTCCTCACAGATACGCAGTATTTT. It specifies CASSQGQGVLTDTQYF.

V is TRBV18 and J is TRBJ1-1; tentatively, D is TRBD1 (6 bases). The germline CDR1 and CDR2 sequences are KGHSH and LQKENI. The length of the CDR3 is 18 residues. The V end lost 0 bases, the J end lost 1 base, and 18 bases lay between the germline ends. CDR3 sequence: CASSPPGAGAFGNTEAFF. CDR3 nucleotides: TGTGCCAGCTCACCACCGGGGGCAGGGGCCTTTGGGAACACTGAAGCTTTCTTT.

This chain joins TRBV19 and TRBJ2-1, with TRBD1 matching 7 bases. Germline lookup yields CDR1 LNHDA and CDR2 SQIVND (reference sequence). This CDR3 has 17 residues. The ends lost 7 bases at V and 5 bases at J; junction bases unmatched: 17. The CDR3 sequence is CASTPSGGGWPNNEQFF. The CDR3 DNA reads TGTGCCAGTACCCCTTCAGGGGGTGGGTGGCCGAACAATGAGCAGTTCTTC. The variable domain in full, completed from reference TRBV19 and TRBJ2-1, reads DGGITQSPKYLFRKEGQNVTLSCEQNLNHDAMYWYRQDPGQGLRLIYYSQIVNDFQKGDIAEGYSVSREKKESFPLTVTSAQKNPTAFYLCASTPSGGGWPNNEQFFGPGTRLTVL.

A single count supports this clone. V is TRBV5-6 and J is TRBJ2-3; 7 positions match TRBD2. There are 14 residues in the CDR3. The V and J ends lost 7 bases and 1 base, in that order; junction bases with no gene match: 6. CDR1 is SGHDT, CDR2 YYEEEE, per germline. The CDR3 reads CASRGGLRTDTQYF. The CDR3 DNA reads as TGTGCCAGCCGCGGGGGACTTCGCACAGATACGCAGTATTTT.

This rearrangement joins TRBV19 to TRBJ2-5; tentative D call: TRBD2 (6 bases). Germline CDR1 reads LNHDA; CDR2 reads SQIVND (reference sequence). The V end lost 4 bases, the J end lost 4 bases, and 13 bases lay between the germline ends. This CDR3 region has 14 residues. CDR3 amino acids: CASSKDPGGETQYF. For the CDR3, the DNA is TGTGCCAGTAGTAAGGACCCCGGGGGAGAGACCCAGTACTTC. The variable domain in full, completed from reference TRBV19 and TRBJ2-5, reads DGGITQSPKYLFRKEGQNVTLSCEQNLNHDAMYWYRQDPGQGLRLIYYSQIVNDFQKGDIAEGYSVSREKKESFPLTVTSAQKNPTAFYLCASSKDPGGETQYFGPGTRLLVL.

Only one count was recorded for this clone. The V gene is TRBV19, the J gene TRBJ2-7; a weak D match, TRBD2 (7 bases). Germline V gives CDR1 LNHDA, CDR2 SQIVND (reference sequence). The CDR3 totals 14 residues. Trimming removed 7 bases from V and 2 bases from J, with 15 bases in between. This CDR3 is CASIPSGGPYEQYF. The DNA for the CDR3 is TGTGCCAGTATCCCATCGGGGGGCCCCTACGAGCAGTACTTC.

The V call is TRBV15, the J call TRBJ2-1; weak D call: TRBD2 (6 bases). CDR3 length equals 15 residues. V was cut by 5 bases and J by 1 base, with 12 bases left in between. Germline V CDR1 and CDR2: LNHNV, YYDKDF (reference sequence). The CDR3 loop reads CATSSRDGSYNEQFF. The CDR3 DNA follows: TGTGCCACCAGCTCGCGGGACGGGTCCTACAATGAGCAGTTCTTC.

This clone appeared a single time. This chain joins TRBV6-5 and TRBJ1-2; no firm D call. The CDR3 totals 16 residues. Germline values: CDR1 MNHEY, CDR2 SVGAGI. The V end was cut by 0 bases, the J end by 2 bases, with 13 bases between. The CDR3 DNA sequence: TGTGCCAGCAGTTACTCTAGTCGGGGAAGCAACTATGGCTACACCTTC. Protein: CASSYSSRGSNYGYTF.

CDR3 sequence: CASRSPDRVFDGYTF. In nucleotides, the CDR3 is TGTGCCAGTAGATCCCCGGACAGGGTGTTTGATGGCTACACCTTC. The chain carries TRBV19 and TRBJ1-2, with TRBD1 matching over 8 bases. The trim removed 6 bases at V and 6 bases at J, leaving 12 bases unmatched. The CDR3 spans 15 residues. Germline-derived CDR1 and CDR2 are LNHDA and SQIVND (reference sequence).

This clone turned up a few times. The gene calls are TRBV4-3 and TRBJ1-4; D possibly corresponds to TRBD1 (5 bases). Germline V gene lookup returns CDR1 LGHNA and CDR2 YSLEER. This CDR3 comprises 15 residues. V lost 1 base, J lost 4 bases, and 10 bases lay in between. This chain's CDR3 is CASSQVGGDNEKLFF. The CDR3 coding sequence is TGCGCCAGCAGCCAAGTCGGGGGGGATAATGAAAAACTGTTTTTT.

J is TRBJ2-5 and V is TRBV29-1; weak D call: TRBD2 (7 bases). The CDR3 contains 13 residues. Germline-derived CDR1 and CDR2 are SQVTM and ANQGSEA. Trimming removed 3 bases from V and 13 bases from J, with 21 bases in between. CDR3 loop: CSVEIEGGGRRYF. The CDR3 bases are TGCAGCGTTGAGATTGAGGGAGGGGGGCGTCGGTACTTC.

The rearrangement joins TRBV27 to TRBJ1-5; perhaps TRBD1 as D (5 bases). The CDR3 is made up of 13 amino acids. Germline CDR1 reads MNHEY; CDR2 reads SMNVEV (reference sequence). V lost 4 bases and J lost 2, with 6 bases in between. In DNA, the CDR3 is TGTGCCAGCAGTTGGGGGGGCAATCAGCCCCAGCATTTT. It translates to CASSWGGNQPQHF.

The CDR3 loop is CATSDMYSNQPQHF. The CDR3 DNA sequence: TGTGCCACCAGTGATATGTATAGCAATCAGCCCCAGCATTTT. This chain links TRBV24-1 with TRBJ1-5; D is ambiguous. Per germline, CDR1 KGHDR and CDR2 SFDVKD. The CDR3 length is 14 residues. Between the trimmed V and J ends, which lost 3 bases and 0 bases, there was a span of 5 bases.

This chain links TRBV5-1 with TRBJ2-1; D might be TRBD2 (5 bases). CDR1 and CDR2 (germline): SGHRS, YFSETQ. V was cut by 4 bases and J by 15 bases, with 14 bases left in between. The CDR3 loop spans 11 amino acids. CDR3 in DNA: TGCGCCAGCAGCCCAGGCCCTAGCTTGTTCTTC. Protein sequence: CASSPGPSLFF.

The chain joins TRBV4-1 to TRBJ1-1; TRBD1 agrees at 7 bases. Germline CDR1 is MGHRA and CDR2 is YSYEKL. V was pared by 1 base and J by 3 bases, with 8 bases of the junction left unmatched. The CDR3 length is 16 residues. CDR3 DNA sequence: TGCGCCAGCAGCCAAGCGACAGGGTGGGGGTACACTGAAGCTTTCTTT. This translates into CASSQATGWGYTEAFF.

This chain links TRBV9 with TRBJ2-1, with D maybe TRBD1 (5 bases). Deletions cut 1 base from V and 0 bases from J, with 8 bases between. This CDR3 has 15 residues. CDR1 and CDR2 from the germline V gene are SGDLS and YYNGEE. For the CDR3, the DNA is TGTGCCAGCAGCGTATCCGGACACTCCTACAATGAGCAGTTCTTC. The encoded protein is CASSVSGHSYNEQFF. Full variable domain (rest looked up from reference TRBV9 and TRBJ2-1): DSGVTQTPKHLITATGQRVTLRCSPRSGDLSVYWYQQSLDQGLQFLIQYYNGEERAKGNILERFSAQQFPDLHSELNLSSLELGDSALYFCASSVSGHSYNEQFFGPGTRLTVL.